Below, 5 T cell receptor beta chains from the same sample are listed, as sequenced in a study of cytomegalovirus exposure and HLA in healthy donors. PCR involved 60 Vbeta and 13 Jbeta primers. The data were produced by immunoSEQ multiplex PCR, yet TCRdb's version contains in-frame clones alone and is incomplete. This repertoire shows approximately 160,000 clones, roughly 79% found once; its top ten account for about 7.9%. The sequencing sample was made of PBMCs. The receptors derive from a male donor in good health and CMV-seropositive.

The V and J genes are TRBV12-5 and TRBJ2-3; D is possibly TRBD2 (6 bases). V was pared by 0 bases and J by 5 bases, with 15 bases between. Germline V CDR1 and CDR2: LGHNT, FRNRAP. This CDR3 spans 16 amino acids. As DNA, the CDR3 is TGTGCTAGTGGTTTGGTACCTCTACGGGGAGGAGATACGCAGTATTTT. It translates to CASGLVPLRGGDTQYF.

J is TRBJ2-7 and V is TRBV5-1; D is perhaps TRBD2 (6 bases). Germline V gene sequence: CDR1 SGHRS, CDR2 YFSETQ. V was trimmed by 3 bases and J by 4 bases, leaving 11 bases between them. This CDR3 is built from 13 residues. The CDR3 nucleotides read TGCGCCAGCAGCTCAGTCGGGGGTTACGAGCAGTACTTC. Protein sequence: CASSSVGGYEQYF.

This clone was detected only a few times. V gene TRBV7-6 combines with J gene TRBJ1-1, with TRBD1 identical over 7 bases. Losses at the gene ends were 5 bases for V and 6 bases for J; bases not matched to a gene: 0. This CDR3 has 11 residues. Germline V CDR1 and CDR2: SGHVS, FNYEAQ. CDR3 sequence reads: CASSQGAEAFF. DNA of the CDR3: TGTGCCAGCAGCCAGGGGGCTGAAGCTTTCTTT.

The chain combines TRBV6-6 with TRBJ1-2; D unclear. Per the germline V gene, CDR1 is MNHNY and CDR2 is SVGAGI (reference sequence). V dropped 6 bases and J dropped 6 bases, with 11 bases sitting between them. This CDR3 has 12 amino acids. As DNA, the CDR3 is TGTGCCAGCAGCCCTCGGTCCGATGGCTACACCTTC. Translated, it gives CASSPRSDGYTF.

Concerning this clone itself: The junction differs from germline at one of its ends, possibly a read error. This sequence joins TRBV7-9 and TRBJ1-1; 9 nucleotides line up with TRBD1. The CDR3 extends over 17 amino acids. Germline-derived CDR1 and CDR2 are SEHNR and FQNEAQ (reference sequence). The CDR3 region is CSSSQTGTGYTPTEAFF. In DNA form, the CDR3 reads TGTTCCAGCAGCCAAACTGGGACAGGGTATACCCCCACTGAAGCTTTCTTT.